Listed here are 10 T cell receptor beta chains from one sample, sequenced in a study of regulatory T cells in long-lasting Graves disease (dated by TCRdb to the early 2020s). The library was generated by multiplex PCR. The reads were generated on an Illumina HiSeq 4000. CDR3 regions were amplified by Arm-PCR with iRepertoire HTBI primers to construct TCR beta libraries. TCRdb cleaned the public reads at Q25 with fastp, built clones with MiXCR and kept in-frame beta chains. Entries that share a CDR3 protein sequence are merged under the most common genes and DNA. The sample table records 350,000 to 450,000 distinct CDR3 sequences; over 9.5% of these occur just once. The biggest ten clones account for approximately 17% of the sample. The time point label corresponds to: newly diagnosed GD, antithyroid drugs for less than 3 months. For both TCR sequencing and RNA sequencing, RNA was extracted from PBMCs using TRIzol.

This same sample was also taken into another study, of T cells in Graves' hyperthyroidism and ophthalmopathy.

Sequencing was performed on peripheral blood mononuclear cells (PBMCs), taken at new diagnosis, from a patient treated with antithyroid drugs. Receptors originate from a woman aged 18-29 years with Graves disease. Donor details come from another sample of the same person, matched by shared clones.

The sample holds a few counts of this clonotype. The CDR3: CASSHTSGPQETQYF. The CDR3 nucleotides are TGTGCCAGCAGCCACACTAGCGGACCCCAAGAGACCCAGTACTTC. V is TRBV11-1 and J is TRBJ2-5; 8 nucleotides match TRBD2. The CDR3 has 15 residues. Germline assignment: CDR1 SGHAT and CDR2 FQDESV (reference sequence). V trimming: 5 bases; J trimming: 1 base; junction bases outside the gene matches: 6.

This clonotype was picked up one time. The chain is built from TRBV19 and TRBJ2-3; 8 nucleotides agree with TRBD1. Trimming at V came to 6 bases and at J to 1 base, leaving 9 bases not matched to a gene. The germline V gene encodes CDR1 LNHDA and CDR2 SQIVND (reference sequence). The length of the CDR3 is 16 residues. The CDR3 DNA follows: TGTGCCAGTAGGCCCTTGGACAGGGTTGGCACAGATACGCAGTATTTT. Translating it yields CASRPLDRVGTDTQYF.

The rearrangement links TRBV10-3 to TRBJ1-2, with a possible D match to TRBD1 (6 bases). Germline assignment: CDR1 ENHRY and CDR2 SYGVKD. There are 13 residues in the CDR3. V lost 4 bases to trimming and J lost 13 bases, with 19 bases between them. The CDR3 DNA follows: TGTGCCATCAGTGGAACTACAGGGTCCTCGACCACCTTC. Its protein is CAISGTTGSSTTF.

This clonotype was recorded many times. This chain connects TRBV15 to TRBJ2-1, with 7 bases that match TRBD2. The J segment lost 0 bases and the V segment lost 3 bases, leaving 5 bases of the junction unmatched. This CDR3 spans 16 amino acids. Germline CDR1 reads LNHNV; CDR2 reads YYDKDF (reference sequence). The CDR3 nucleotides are TGTGCCACCAGCAGCCGCGGGGGAAGCTCCTACAATGAGCAGTTCTTC. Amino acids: CATSSRGGSSYNEQFF.

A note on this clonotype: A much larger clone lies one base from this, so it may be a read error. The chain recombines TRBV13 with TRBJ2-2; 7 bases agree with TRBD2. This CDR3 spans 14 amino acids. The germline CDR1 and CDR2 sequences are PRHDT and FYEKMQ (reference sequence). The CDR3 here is CASSSPPRSGEPFF. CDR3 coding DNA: TGTGCCAGCAGCTCTCCCCCAAGGAGCGGGGAGCCGTTTTTT.

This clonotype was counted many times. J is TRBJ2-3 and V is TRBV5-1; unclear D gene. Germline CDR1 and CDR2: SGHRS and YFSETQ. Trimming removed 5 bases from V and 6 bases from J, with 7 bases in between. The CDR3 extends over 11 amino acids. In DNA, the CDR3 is TGCGCCAGCAGTAATGAGGATACGCAGTATTTT. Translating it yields CASSNEDTQYF.

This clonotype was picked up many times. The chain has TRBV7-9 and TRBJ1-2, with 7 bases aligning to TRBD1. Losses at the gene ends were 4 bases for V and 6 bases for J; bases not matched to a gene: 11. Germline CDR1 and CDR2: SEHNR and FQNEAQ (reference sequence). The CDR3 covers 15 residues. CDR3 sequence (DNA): TGTGCCAGCAGCTCCTCTATGGAGGGGGCCCATGGCTACACCTTC. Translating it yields CASSSSMEGAHGYTF.

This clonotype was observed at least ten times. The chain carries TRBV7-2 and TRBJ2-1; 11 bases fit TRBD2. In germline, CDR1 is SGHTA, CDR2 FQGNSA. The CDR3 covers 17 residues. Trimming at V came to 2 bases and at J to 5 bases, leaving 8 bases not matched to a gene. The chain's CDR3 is CASSLLSGGASNNEQFF. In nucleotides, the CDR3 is TGTGCCAGCAGCTTACTTAGCGGGGGGGCTAGCAACAATGAGCAGTTCTTC. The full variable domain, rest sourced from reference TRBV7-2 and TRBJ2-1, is GAGVSQSPSNKVTEKGKDVELRCDPISGHTALYWYRQSLGQGLEFLIYFQGNSAPDKSGLPSDRFSAERTGGSVSTLTIQRTQQEDSAVYLCASSLLSGGASNNEQFFGPGTRLTVL.

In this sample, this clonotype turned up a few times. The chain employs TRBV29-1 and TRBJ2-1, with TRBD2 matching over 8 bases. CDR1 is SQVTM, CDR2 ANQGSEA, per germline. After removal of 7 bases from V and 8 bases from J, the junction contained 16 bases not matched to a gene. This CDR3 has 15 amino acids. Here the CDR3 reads CSAPKPSGSLYEQFF. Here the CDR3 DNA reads TGCAGCGCGCCCAAGCCCAGCGGGAGTCTCTATGAGCAGTTCTTC.

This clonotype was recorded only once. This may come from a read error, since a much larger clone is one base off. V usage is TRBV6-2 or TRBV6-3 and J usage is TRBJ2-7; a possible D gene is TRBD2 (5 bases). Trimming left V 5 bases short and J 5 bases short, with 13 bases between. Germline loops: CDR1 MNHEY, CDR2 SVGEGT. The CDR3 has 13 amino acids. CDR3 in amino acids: CASSESRVHEQYV. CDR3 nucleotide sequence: TGTGCCAGCAGTGAGTCGAGGGTCCACGAGCAGTACGTC.